The 32 T cell receptor beta chains listed next were all sequenced from one sample in a study of shared clonotypes between healthy human individuals. Sequencing was performed with immunoSEQ multiplex PCR; in TCRdb, only in-frame clones are kept and a portion is missing. The sample includes hundreds of thousands of clones, 55% to 85% seen only once; the top ten take about 1.8%. Material for sequencing was memory CD4+ T cells sorted from blood. Described subset: CD45RA-negative fraction. These TCRs come from a young woman in good health.

The chain links TRBV28 to TRBJ1-5; possible D gene TRBD1, 6 bases. Trimming took off 4 bases at V and 10 bases at J, with 11 bases between the two ends. The CDR3 has 12 residues. The V gene's germline CDR1 is MDHEN and CDR2 SYDVKM. The DNA of the CDR3 is TGTGCCAGCAGTTATACAGGGACTCCCCAGCATTTT. Its protein is CASSYTGTPQHF.

This chain uses TRBV28 with TRBJ1-2; D uncertain. The germline CDR1 and CDR2 sequences are MDHEN and SYDVKM. This CDR3 is built from 14 residues. Trimming removed 1 base at V and 3 bases at J, with 9 bases between. The CDR3 reads CASSLSNGDYGYTF. The CDR3 region has the DNA TGTGCCAGCAGTTTATCAAACGGGGACTATGGCTACACCTTC.

The V and J genes are TRBV5-1 and TRBJ2-3; the D call may be TRBD1 or TRBD2 (5 bases each). Germline V gene sequence: CDR1 SGHRS, CDR2 YFSETQ. V lost 4 bases, J lost 6 bases, and 15 bases lay in between. The CDR3 runs to 14 residues. CDR3 sequence: CASSPIPWGDTQYF. The DNA of the CDR3 is TGCGCCAGCAGCCCCATCCCATGGGGGGATACGCAGTATTTT. The full variable domain, with the rest looked up from reference TRBV5-1 and TRBJ2-3, is KAGVTQTPRYLIKTRGQQVTLSCSPISGHRSVSWYQQTPGQGLQFLFEYFSETQRNKGNFPGRFSGRQFSNSRSEMNVSTLELGDSALYLCASSPIPWGDTQYFGPGTRLTVL.

The chain couples TRBV28 to TRBJ2-7; unclear D gene. Germline-derived CDR1 and CDR2 are MDHEN and SYDVKM. The CDR3 covers 14 residues. Trimming shortened V by 1 base and J by 6 bases, and 13 bases separated the two germline ends. CDR3 in amino acids: CASSLLAPTGEQYF. The CDR3 DNA is TGTGCCAGCAGTTTATTGGCCCCGACTGGCGAGCAGTACTTC.

The rearrangement uses TRBV5-5 and TRBJ1-2, with a possible D match to TRBD1 (5 bases). This CDR3 spans 13 amino acids. Germline V lookup: CDR1 SGHKS, CDR2 YYEKEE (reference sequence). The V end was cut by 4 bases, the J end by 4 bases, with 11 bases between. The CDR3 region has the DNA TGTGCCAGCAGCGTAGACAGCTTCTATGGCTACACCTTC. It codes for CASSVDSFYGYTF.

A word on this clone: Other DNA sequences in this sample translate to the same CDR3. The chain links TRBV7-2 to TRBJ1-5; D gene ambiguous. Germline V gives CDR1 SGHTA, CDR2 FQGNSA. The ends were cut back, 4 bases at V and 1 base at J, with 11 bases in the middle. The CDR3 runs 15 residues. CDR3 amino acids: CASSSDTLSNQPQHF. The CDR3 DNA reads as TGTGCCAGCAGCTCAGACACCCTAAGCAATCAGCCCCAGCATTTT.

The rearrangement joins TRBV18 to TRBJ1-5; a possible D gene is TRBD1 (5 bases). V was pared by 4 bases and J by 1 base, with 14 bases between. From germline, CDR1 is KGHSH and CDR2 LQKENI. CDR3 length equals 16 residues. The CDR3 is CASSRVRTTSNQPQHF. CDR3 nucleotides: TGTGCCAGCTCACGAGTTAGGACAACCAGCAATCAGCCCCAGCATTTT.

The rearrangement joins TRBV4-2 to TRBJ2-7, with D perhaps matching TRBD1 or TRBD2 (6 bases each). Germline-derived CDR1 and CDR2 are LGHNA and YNFKEQ. This CDR3 region has 15 residues. Between the trimmed V and J ends, which lost 0 bases and 7 bases, there was a span of 16 bases. CDR3 loop: CASSQDRGDHREQYF. In nucleotides, the CDR3 is TGTGCCAGCAGCCAAGATAGGGGGGACCACCGGGAGCAGTACTTC.

With regard to this clone: Compared with germline, one end of the junction differs, possibly owing to a read error. V usage is TRBV6-1 and J usage is TRBJ1-1, with 8 bases that match TRBD1. This CDR3 comprises 16 residues. The germline V gene has CDR1 MNHNS and CDR2 SASEGT. Here the CDR3 reads CASREQGGWVNTEAFF. CDR3 DNA: TGTGCCAGCCGTGAACAGGGGGGGTGGGTGAACACTGAAGCTTTCTTT.

This clone was picked up one time. V gene TRBV7-8 combines with J gene TRBJ1-2; 8 bases line up with TRBD1. CDR1 is SGHVS and CDR2 is FQNEAQ in the germline V gene. The CDR3 has 17 amino acids. The V gene end was trimmed by 2 bases and the J gene end by 0 bases; junction bases not matched to a gene: 8. The CDR3 DNA reads TGTGCCAGCAGCTTAACCGCCGGGACAGGATCTAACTATGGCTACACCTTC. Its translation: CASSLTAGTGSNYGYTF.

This chain uses TRBV25-1 with TRBJ2-1, with 8 bases aligning to TRBD2. The CDR3 is 15 residues long. The V gene end was trimmed by 1 base and the J gene end by 3 bases; junction bases not matched to a gene: 2. CDR1 is MGHDK and CDR2 is SYGVNS in the germline V gene. The CDR3 loop is CASSESGGHYNEQFF. DNA for the CDR3: TGTGCCAGCAGTGAATCGGGAGGGCACTACAATGAGCAGTTCTTC.

The chain employs TRBV6-5 and TRBJ1-6; D unresolved. Germline assignment: CDR1 MNHEY and CDR2 SVGAGI. The CDR3 contains 14 residues. Trimming cost V 2 bases and J 6 bases, with 8 bases left between them. CDR3: CASSYPTLNSPLHF. For the CDR3, the DNA is TGTGCCAGCAGTTACCCGACTCTTAATTCACCCCTCCACTTT.

This chain's CDR3 is CASKGKEGASNQPQHF. CDR3 nucleotides: TGTGCCAGCAAGGGTAAGGAGGGGGCGAGCAATCAGCCCCAGCATTTT. The rearrangement links TRBV28 to TRBJ1-5, with 7 nucleotides matching TRBD1. With 7 bases clipped from V and 1 base from J, the junction kept 10 bases outside the gene matches. Germline V gene sequence: CDR1 MDHEN, CDR2 SYDVKM. There are 16 residues in the CDR3.

This clone came up a few times. V usage is TRBV6-5 and J usage is TRBJ1-1, with D tentatively TRBD1 (6 bases). V lost 0 bases, J lost 4 bases, and 12 bases lay in between. CDR1 and CDR2 from the germline V gene are MNHEY and SVGAGI. The CDR3 is 15 amino acids. CDR3 DNA: TGTGCCAGCAGTTACTCGGGGGGCGGGAGCACTGAAGCTTTCTTT. As protein: CASSYSGGGSTEAFF.

The V and J genes are TRBV5-6 and TRBJ1-4, with a possible D match to TRBD1 (6 bases). The CDR3 totals 13 residues. V was clipped by 2 bases and J by 5 bases, with 7 bases between them. The V gene's germline CDR1 is SGHDT and CDR2 YYEEEE. The CDR3 DNA is TGTGCCAGCAGCTTTGGACAGAATGAAAAACTGTTTTTT. Encoded protein: CASSFGQNEKLFF.

CDR3 amino acids: CASSAQGSNYGYTF. In DNA form, the CDR3 reads TGTGCCAGCAGTGCACAGGGCTCTAACTATGGCTACACCTTC. The V gene is TRBV2, the J gene TRBJ1-2; TRBD1 is a possible D gene (6 bases). Deletions cut 4 bases from V and 0 bases from J, with 9 bases between. CDR1 SNHLY and CDR2 FYNNEI come from the germline V gene. The CDR3 spans 14 residues.

The rearrangement uses TRBV18 and TRBJ1-1; D is unresolved. Germline V gene lookup returns CDR1 KGHSH and CDR2 LQKENI. V lost 2 bases and J 1 base, leaving 5 bases between the germline ends. The CDR3 is 13 amino acids. DNA for the CDR3: TGTGCCAGCTCACCAGCGTCGAACACTGAAGCTTTCTTT. Its protein product is CASSPASNTEAFF.

V usage is TRBV20-1 and J usage is TRBJ2-1, with D tentatively TRBD2 (5 bases). Germline values: CDR1 DFQATT, CDR2 SNEGSKA (reference sequence). V lost 4 bases, J lost 9 bases, and 7 bases lay in between. CDR3 length: 10 residues. The CDR3 spells CSAISGEQFF. The CDR3 DNA sequence: TGCAGTGCTATAAGCGGTGAGCAGTTCTTC.

The V and J genes are TRBV6-5 and TRBJ2-5, with 7 bases identical to TRBD1. This CDR3 contains 14 residues. Unmatched junction bases numbered 8, after V lost 5 bases and J lost 5 bases. Germline V lookup: CDR1 MNHEY, CDR2 SVGAGI. The CDR3 DNA reads TGTGCCAGCAGTGCAAGCAGGGGGTTGGAGACCCAGTACTTC. Its translation is CASSASRGLETQYF.

The rearrangement links TRBV28 to TRBJ1-2, with D hard to call. CDR3 length equals 13 residues. V was clipped by 6 bases and J by 4 bases, with 12 bases between them. Germline lookup yields CDR1 MDHEN and CDR2 SYDVKM. This chain's CDR3 is CASREGGVYGYTF. The CDR3 region has the DNA TGTGCCAGCAGAGAAGGTGGAGTCTATGGCTACACCTTC.

Details on this clone: The same CDR3 arises from other DNA sequences in this sample as well. DNA for the CDR3: TGTGCCAGCAGCCCGGGGACTAGTAATGAGCAGTTCTTC. This gives the protein CASSPGTSNEQFF. J is TRBJ2-1 and V is TRBV14, with 8 bases matching TRBD2. The V gene's germline CDR1 is SGHDN and CDR2 FVKESK. Germline trimming cut 4 bases from V and 7 bases from J; bases unmatched to any gene: 3. This CDR3 is 13 amino acids long.

The gene calls are TRBV5-1 and TRBJ2-1; 7 bases are a match to TRBD2. The germline gives CDR1 SGHRS, CDR2 YFSETQ. The CDR3 loop spans 16 amino acids. Trimming removed 3 bases from V and 1 base from J; junction bases left unmatched: 7. CDR3 amino acids: CASSSTSITSYNEQFF. CDR3 nucleotide sequence: TGCGCCAGCAGCTCGACTAGCATAACTTCCTACAATGAGCAGTTCTTC.

This chain links TRBV28 with TRBJ2-3; 14 bases line up with TRBD2. V gave up 4 bases and J gave up 2 bases; unmatched junction bases: 8. The CDR3 loop spans 18 amino acids. Germline loops: CDR1 MDHEN, CDR2 SYDVKM. In DNA form, the CDR3 reads TGTGCCAGCAGTTCCCCCGGGACTAGCGGGGGATTCACAGATACGCAGTATTTT. Protein: CASSSPGTSGGFTDTQYF.

V and J are TRBV19 and TRBJ2-5, with a tentative D call TRBD2 (5 bases). Germline CDR1 is LNHDA and CDR2 is SQIVND (reference sequence). V lost 1 base to trimming and J lost 0 bases, with 9 bases between them. CDR3 length equals 15 residues. CDR3: CASSIVRGYQETQYF. Here the CDR3 DNA reads TGTGCCAGTAGTATAGTACGGGGATACCAAGAGACCCAGTACTTC.

The rearrangement links TRBV18 to TRBJ1-5, with D possibly being TRBD1 (6 bases). CDR3 length: 14 amino acids. CDR1 and CDR2 from the germline V gene are KGHSH and LQKENI. V lost 5 bases to trimming and J lost 4 bases, with 12 bases between them. Here the CDR3 DNA reads TGTGCCAGCTCAGCGACAGGTCAGAATCAGCCCCAGCATTTT. Translation: CASSATGQNQPQHF.

The CDR3 DNA reads TGTGCCAGCACCGAAACCGGACAGGGGGCCTATGGCTACACCTTC. It specifies CASTETGQGAYGYTF. The chain couples TRBV7-8 to TRBJ1-2; 11 bases line up with TRBD1. CDR1 is SGHVS, CDR2 FQNEAQ, per germline. Losses at the gene ends were 7 bases for V and 4 bases for J; bases not matched to a gene: 8. The CDR3 spans 15 residues.

On this clone itself: Other DNA sequences in the same sample also yield this CDR3. The rearrangement uses TRBV19 and TRBJ2-5; TRBD2 matches at 7 bases. The J segment lost 2 bases and the V segment lost 1 base, leaving 7 bases of the junction unmatched. The germline gives CDR1 LNHDA, CDR2 SQIVND (reference sequence). The length of the CDR3 is 16 residues. CDR3 coding DNA: TGTGCCAGTAGTATAGGGGGCCTAGCGGAACAAGAGACCCAGTACTTC. It codes for CASSIGGLAEQETQYF.

V and J are TRBV13 and TRBJ2-7; 7 bases fit TRBD1. The junction had 11 bases not matched to a gene; V was cut back by 0 bases and J by 6 bases. From germline, CDR1 is PRHDT and CDR2 FYEKMQ (reference sequence). This CDR3 has 16 residues. CDR3 coding DNA: TGTGCCAGCAGCTTAGGCCTAAAGGGGGCCGGGGCCGAGCAGTACTTC. This gives the protein CASSLGLKGAGAEQYF.

The V call is TRBV7-9, the J call TRBJ2-2; D is possibly TRBD1 (5 bases). Trimming shortened V by 5 bases and J by 2 bases, and 12 bases separated the two germline ends. CDR1 and CDR2 from the germline V gene are SEHNR and FQNEAQ (reference sequence). The CDR3 runs 15 residues. In DNA form, the CDR3 reads TGTGCCAGCAGCCACACCAGGGCTAACACCGGGGAGCTGTTTTTT. It is translated as CASSHTRANTGELFF.

J is TRBJ1-5 and V is TRBV7-8, with 9 bases lining up with TRBD1. CDR3 length: 18 amino acids. Germline lookup yields CDR1 SGHVS and CDR2 FQNEAQ. The ends lost 3 bases at V and 7 bases at J; junction bases unmatched: 16. CDR3 nucleotide sequence: TGTGCCAGCAGCTTTAGGCCCGGGACAGGGAGGGTGTTGCAGCCCCAGCATTTT. It yields the protein CASSFRPGTGRVLQPQHF.

This clone has a single count. This rearrangement joins TRBV4-1 to TRBJ1-2, with 7 nucleotides matching TRBD1. This CDR3 has 15 residues. Germline CDR1 is MGHRA and CDR2 is YSYEKL. J gave up 5 bases and V 4 bases, and 10 bases lay outside the gene matches. CDR3 region: CASSPDRDGWYGYTF. DNA of the CDR3: TGCGCCAGCAGCCCCGACAGGGACGGGTGGTATGGCTACACCTTC.

The chain couples TRBV5-6 to TRBJ2-3; D ambiguous. CDR1 is SGHDT, CDR2 YYEEEE, per germline. V lost 4 bases and J lost 6, with 15 bases in between. This CDR3 is 14 amino acids long. This CDR3 is CASSIRAPRDTQYF. Written as DNA, the CDR3 is TGTGCCAGCAGCATCCGGGCCCCTAGGGATACGCAGTATTTT.